The clone carrying this T cell receptor beta chain has at least ten counts. Its antigen is as yet unknown. Germline values: CDR1 MDHEN, CDR2 SYDVKM. Trimming pared 3 bases from V and 7 bases from J, leaving 4 bases between. The CDR3 sequence is 11 residues long. The sample belongs to a study of T cells in Graves' hyperthyroidism and ophthalmopathy. Study-wide context: Peripheral blood specimens were obtained at initial diagnosis, prior to any treatment. Findings and caveats of the study: Most thyroid-expanded clonotypes above 0.001 were also found in blood. A model of 13 V-J features distinguished ophthalmopathy from stable hyperthyroidism.

Amplified TCR beta CDR3 regions derived from RNA transcripts. Primed by the HTBI set, a first-round RT-PCR was run on the TCR CDR3. MiXCR, run by TCRdb on the multiplex PCR reads, gives a single entry per CDR3 protein. The table lists about half a million distinct CDR3 sequences, about 22% of them singletons. J is TRBJ2-1 and V is TRBV28; D remains ambiguous. The TCR was taken from a woman between 70 and 85 years old with Graves' ophthalmopathy. Sequencing input: blood. CDR3 coding DNA: TGTGCCAGCAGTTTCTCGAATGAGCAGTTCTTC. It is translated as CASSFSNEQFF.